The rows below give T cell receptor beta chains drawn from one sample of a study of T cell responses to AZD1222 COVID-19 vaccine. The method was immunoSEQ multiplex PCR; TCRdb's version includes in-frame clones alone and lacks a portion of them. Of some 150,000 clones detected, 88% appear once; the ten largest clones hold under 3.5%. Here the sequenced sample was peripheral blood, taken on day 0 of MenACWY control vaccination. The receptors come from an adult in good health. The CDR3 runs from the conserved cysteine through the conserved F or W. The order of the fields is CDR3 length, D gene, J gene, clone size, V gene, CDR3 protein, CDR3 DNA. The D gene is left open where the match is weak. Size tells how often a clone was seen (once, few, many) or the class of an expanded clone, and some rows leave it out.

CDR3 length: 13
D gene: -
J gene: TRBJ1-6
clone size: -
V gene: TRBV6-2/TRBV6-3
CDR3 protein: CASSLTGDSPLHF
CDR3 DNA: TGTGCCAGCAGTCTGACGGGGGATTCACCCCTCCACTTT

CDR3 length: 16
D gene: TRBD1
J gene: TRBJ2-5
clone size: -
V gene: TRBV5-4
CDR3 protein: CASSSMGDRGGETQYF
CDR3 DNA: TGTGCCAGCAGCTCTATGGGGGACAGGGGGGGAGAGACCCAGTACTTC

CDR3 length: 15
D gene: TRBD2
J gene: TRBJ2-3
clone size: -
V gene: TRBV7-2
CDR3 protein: CASSSGIAGVNTQYF
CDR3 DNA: TGTGCCAGCAGCTCGGGAATAGCGGGAGTTAATACGCAGTATTTT

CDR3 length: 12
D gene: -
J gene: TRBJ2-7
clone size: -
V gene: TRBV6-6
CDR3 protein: CASRMGNYEQYF
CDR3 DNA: TGTGCCAGCAGAATGGGGAACTACGAGCAGTACTTC

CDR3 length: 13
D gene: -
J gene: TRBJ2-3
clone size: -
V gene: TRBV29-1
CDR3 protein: CSAALGGTDTQYF
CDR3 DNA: TGCAGCGCCGCACTAGGGGGCACAGATACGCAGTATTTT

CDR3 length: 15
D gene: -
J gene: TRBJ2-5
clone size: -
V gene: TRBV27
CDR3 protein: CASSPTGTIGETQYF
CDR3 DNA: TGTGCCAGCAGTCCCACCGGGACAATAGGTGAGACCCAGTACTTC

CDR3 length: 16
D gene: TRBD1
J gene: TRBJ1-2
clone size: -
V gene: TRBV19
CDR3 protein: CASSIYNDREGFGYTF
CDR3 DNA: TGTGCCAGTAGTATTTATAACGACAGGGAAGGTTTTGGCTACACCTTC

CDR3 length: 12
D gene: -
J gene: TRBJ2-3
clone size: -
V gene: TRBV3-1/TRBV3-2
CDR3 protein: CASSQVRAEQYF
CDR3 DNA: TGTGCCAGCAGCCAAGTTAGGGCGGAGCAGTATTTT

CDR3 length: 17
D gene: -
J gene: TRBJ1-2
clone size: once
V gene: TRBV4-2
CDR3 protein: CASSPLGGTSSRYGYTF
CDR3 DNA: TGTGCCAGCAGCCCCTTGGGGGGTACCTCGAGCCGCTATGGCTACACCTTC

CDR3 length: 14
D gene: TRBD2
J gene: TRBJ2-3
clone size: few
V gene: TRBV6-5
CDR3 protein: CASSPGLETDTQYF
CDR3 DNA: TGTGCCAGCAGCCCGGGACTAGAGACAGATACGCAGTATTTT